This T cell receptor beta chain was sequenced for a study of blood T cells in healthy people across ages. Study-wide points: CMV infection status of these donors was not known.

As to this clonotype: Its antigen is as yet unknown.

V was shortened by 7 bases and J by 8 bases, with 17 bases between the two germline ends. The CDR3 totals 13 residues. Germline V gene lookup returns CDR1 MDHEN and CDR2 SYDVKM. The authors ran a second PCR of about 6 to 12 cycles using a sample-barcoded 5' primer and a J-beta primer mix. CDR3-containing paired-end reads numbering at least 2.5 million came from each sample. TCRdb ran MiXCR on the 5' RACE reads and lists one entry per CDR3 protein. Counted here are more than 1 million distinct CDR3 sequences, over 35% occurring once; the ten biggest clones make up about 19%. The chain combines TRBV28 with TRBJ1-2; TRBD1 is a possible D gene (5 bases). This receptor was identified in a woman aged 55-69 years in good health. Sequenced: blood. The chain's CDR3 is CASTVQYGAGYTF. As DNA, the CDR3 is TGTGCCAGCACCGTCCAATATGGGGCGGGCTACACCTTC.